This T cell receptor (beta chain) was sequenced in a study of Ad26.COV2.S vaccination and SARS-CoV-2 variants (dated by TCRdb to about 2021). A note on the overall study: Vaccine-arm donors were drawn from COV1001, a multicentre, randomized, double-blind, placebo-controlled phase I-IIa trial of Ad26.COV2.S in healthy adults. Investigators did not know the trial group allocation while performing experiments and assessing outcomes. Ad26.COV2.S was administered intramuscularly at a dose of 5x10^10 or 1x10^11 viral particles, either as one shot or as two shots given 56 days apart. The TCR-sequenced set comprised approximately 32 samples: some 20 Ad26.COV2.S vaccine recipients, 5 placebo recipients and 8 SARS-CoV-2 convalescent individuals. Trial participants were randomized into five groups of five, in which low-dose or high-dose Ad26.COV2.S was given once or twice, or placebo was given on both occasions. TCRbeta repertoire sequencing served as the tool for gauging how specific and how broad the SARS-CoV-2-reactive T cell receptors were following Ad26.COV2.S vaccination.

The treatment or condition label, as the study defines it: roughly 19 received Ad26.COV2.S at low or high dose, single or two shots; a few received placebo; per-sample allocation not given. Repertoires of vaccine and placebo recipients were sequenced from samples taken on day 63 after the first injection. Between 29 July and 7 August 2020, Cohort 1b enrolled about two dozen adults aged 18-55 years at one site in Boston, USA. Ad26.COV2.S was a replication-incompetent adenovirus type 26 vector that expressed a prefusion-stabilized SARS-CoV-2 spike protein derived from the original Wuhan strain. As regards this clone: The clone's antigen remains unknown. Per-base quality was not reported, and no clone a single base away is much larger than it.

Summary of the overall study and its limitations: Vaccine and placebo recipients had comparable non-spike TCR breadth, which fits with the vaccine containing only spike. It was noted by the authors that total T cell responses may have been underestimated by the TCR breadth and depth analyses. The study was not powered to compare responses between vaccine doses or regimens. Higher spike-specific TCR breadth was observed in Ad26.COV2.S recipients than in placebo recipients (P = 0.0014). After vaccination, substantial breadth of spike-specific CD8+ and CD4+ T cell responses was reported.

The CDR3 runs 13 residues from the cysteine to the phenylalanine. Only the CDR3 part of the read is kept: 39 bases, read in frame from the first base. CDR1 and CDR2, per the germline V gene, are SGHTA and FQGNSA. Between the V and J ends, shortened by 4 bases and 3 bases respectively, the junction contains 8 bases. TCRbeta CDR3 regions were sequenced with the immunoSEQ Assay. After extraction, genomic DNA underwent amplification by bias-controlled multiplex PCR, followed by high-throughput sequencing. As for the authors' bioinformatics: To quantify the absolute abundance of every unique TCRbeta CDR3 region, sequences were collapsed and filtered. Usable DNA was measured by amplifying reference genes present in all nucleated cells, and TCRbeta template counts were normalized to that usable DNA to estimate T cell fraction. Repertoire TCRs were annotated as SARS-CoV-2-specific by exact matching of V gene, CDR3 amino acid sequence and J gene to a known reactive TCR set. MIRA supplied the reference SARS-CoV-2 TCR set, which was filtered for enrichment in COVID-19-positive ImmuneCODE repertoires so that public or cross-reactive TCRs were removed. Using the MIRA antigens, annotated TCRs were further analysed by specific ORF or by position within an ORF. Breadth was defined as annotated unique rearrangements over total unique productive rearrangements; depth was the summed frequency of those rearrangements. Group comparisons of TCR breadth used two-sided Wilcoxon rank-sum tests. In its TCRdb copy, this immuneACCESS table keeps in-frame sequences only and misses some clones. Where compared with another copy, unresolved V genes explain less than half of these, and the others have no known cause. That table furnishes V, J and clone size, whereas the DNA furnished D and trimming. Here the sample has 350,000 to 400,000 clones; around 85% occur a single time. 3.5% of the sample lies in the top ten.

This receptor chain uses TRBV7-2 and TRBJ2-3, with no confident D gene call. The origin of this receptor is a person between 18 and 65 years old who received the Ad26.COV2.S COVID-19 vaccine or a placebo. Sequences were derived from peripheral blood, sampled in a trial of Ad26.COV2.S vaccine versus placebo. The CDR3: CASSYTYTDTQYF. The DNA sequence follows: TGTGCCAGCAGCTATACGTATACAGATACGCAGTATTTT. Extended through the reference TRBV7-2 and TRBJ2-3 proteins, this CDR3 yields the full variable domain: GAGVSQSPSNKVTEKGKDVELRCDPISGHTALYWYRQSLGQGLEFLIYFQGNSAPDKSGLPSDRFSAERTGGSVSTLTIQRTQQEDSAVYLCASSYTYTDTQYFGPGTRLTVL.